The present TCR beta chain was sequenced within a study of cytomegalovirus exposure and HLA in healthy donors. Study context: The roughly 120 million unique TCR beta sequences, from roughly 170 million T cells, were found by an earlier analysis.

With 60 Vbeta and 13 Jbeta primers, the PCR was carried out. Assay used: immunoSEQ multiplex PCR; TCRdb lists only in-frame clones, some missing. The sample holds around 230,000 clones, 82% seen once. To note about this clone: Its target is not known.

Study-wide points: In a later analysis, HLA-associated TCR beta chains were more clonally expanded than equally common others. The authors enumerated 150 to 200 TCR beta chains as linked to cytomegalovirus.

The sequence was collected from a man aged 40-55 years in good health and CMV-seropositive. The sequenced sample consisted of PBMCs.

In DNA form, the CDR3 reads TGTGCCAGCAGCTCCGGGACAGGGATTACCTACGAGCAGTACTTC. Its translation is CASSSGTGITYEQYF. This sequence joins TRBV5-8 and TRBJ2-7; TRBD1 matches 9 bases. Germline assignment: CDR1 SGHTS and CDR2 YDEGEE. The CDR3 totals 15 residues. J gave up 2 bases and V 3 bases, and 6 bases lay outside the gene matches.